This entry is about one TCR beta chain. The ends lost 5 bases at V and 7 bases at J; junction bases unmatched: 13. There are 16 residues in the CDR3. The V gene's germline CDR1 is LNHDA and CDR2 SQIVND (reference sequence). The sample comes from a study of cytomegalovirus exposure and HLA in healthy donors. The PCR employed 60 Vbeta primers together with 13 Jbeta primers. Measured with immunoSEQ multiplex PCR; TCRdb has only the in-frame clones, and not every one. The sample holds some 130,000 clones, 80% seen once. The clonotype originates from a young man in good health. The rearrangement joins TRBV19 to TRBJ2-1, with 8 positions matching TRBD2. Sequencing was performed on PBMCs. CDR3 in amino acids: CASSLLATRGGNEQFF. The DNA of the CDR3 is TGTGCCAGTAGTCTACTAGCGACCCGGGGGGGAAATGAGCAGTTCTTC. Variable domain in full (rest from reference TRBV19 and TRBJ2-1): DGGITQSPKYLFRKEGQNVTLSCEQNLNHDAMYWYRQDPGQGLRLIYYSQIVNDFQKGDIAEGYSVSREKKESFPLTVTSAQKNPTAFYLCASSLLATRGGNEQFFGPGTRLTVL.